Each of the 30 T cell receptor beta chains below was sequenced from the same sample in a study of T cell responses to AZD1222 COVID-19 vaccine. Generated by immunoSEQ multiplex PCR, the TCRdb table keeps only in-frame clones and is missing some. The data contain over 140,000 clones, more than 90% of them singletons. Here the sequenced sample was peripheral blood, taken on day 0 of AZD1222 vaccination. All receptors come from an adult in good health.

The chain uses TRBV18 and TRBJ2-2; 8 positions agree with TRBD1. Germline V gene data show CDR1 as KGHSH and CDR2 as LQKENI. The CDR3 is made up of 14 amino acids. Trimming took 3 bases from V and 6 from J; bases not matched to a gene: 3. The CDR3 loop is CASSPRQGSGELFF. The CDR3 DNA is TGTGCCAGCTCACCCCGACAGGGGTCCGGGGAGCTGTTTTTT.

CDR3 protein: CASSQGTGSREDEKLFF. Here the CDR3 DNA reads TGTGCCAGCAGCCAAGGAACCGGGTCCCGGGAAGATGAAAAACTGTTTTTT. This rearrangement joins TRBV3-1 (or the pseudogene TRBV3-2) to TRBJ1-4, with unresolved D. The CDR3 sequence is 17 residues long. Germline-derived CDR1 and CDR2 are LGHDT and YNNKEL (reference sequence). V lost 1 base and J 6 bases, leaving 18 bases between the germline ends.

The J gene is TRBJ1-6, the V gene TRBV30; 7 positions match TRBD1. The CDR3 runs to 15 residues. Germline values: CDR1 GTSNPN, CDR2 SVGIG (reference sequence). J lost 5 bases, V lost 1 base, and 5 bases had no gene match. The CDR3 reads CAWSDPGQDNSPLHF. For the CDR3, the DNA is TGTGCCTGGAGTGACCCTGGACAGGATAATTCACCCCTCCACTTT.

The chain recombines TRBV20-1 with TRBJ2-1; perhaps TRBD2 as D (6 bases). CDR3 length: 11 residues. Germline V CDR1 and CDR2: DFQATT, SNEGSKA (reference sequence). The germline V and J ends were trimmed by 8 bases and 4 bases, with 9 bases remaining between them. CDR3 sequence reads: CSLASYNEQFF. CDR3 DNA: TGCAGTCTAGCGAGTTACAATGAGCAGTTCTTC.

This chain joins TRBV5-1 and TRBJ2-1; the D is unclear. This CDR3 comprises 14 residues. CDR1 is SGHRS and CDR2 is YFSETQ in the germline V gene. Trimming stripped 0 bases from V and 5 bases from J, with 9 bases between. The CDR3 DNA follows: TGCGCCAGCAGCTTGGTCCCCCTGAACAATGAGCAGTTCTTC. It encodes CASSLVPLNNEQFF.

V is TRBV19 and J is TRBJ1-2; D not resolved. Germline lookup yields CDR1 LNHDA and CDR2 SQIVND (reference sequence). This CDR3 region has 15 residues. V lost 3 bases, J lost 3 bases, and 14 bases lay in between. The CDR3 protein is CASSISGQNYYGYTF. CDR3 DNA sequence: TGTGCCAGTAGTATTTCTGGGCAGAACTACTATGGCTACACCTTC.

The chain links TRBV6-5 to TRBJ2-2; 11 nucleotides align to TRBD1. Per the germline V gene, CDR1 is MNHEY and CDR2 is SVGAGI. The junction had 3 bases not matched to a gene; V was cut back by 6 bases and J by 3 bases. The CDR3 is made up of 15 amino acids. The CDR3 protein is CASRKGQGDTGELFF. The CDR3 DNA sequence: TGTGCCAGCAGGAAGGGACAGGGGGACACCGGGGAGCTGTTTTTT.

This chain connects TRBV24-1 to TRBJ2-7; TRBD1 aligns across 8 bases. Germline V gives CDR1 KGHDR, CDR2 SFDVKD. The CDR3 loop spans 14 amino acids. After removal of 6 bases from V and 0 bases from J, the junction contained 3 bases not matched to a gene. The CDR3 DNA is TGTGCCACCAGTCAGGGGGCATACTCCTACGAGCAGTACTTC. This codes for CATSQGAYSYEQYF.

The rearrangement uses TRBV18 and TRBJ1-1; TRBD1 is a possible D gene (5 bases). This CDR3 contains 13 residues. Germline-derived CDR1 and CDR2 are KGHSH and LQKENI. V was cut by 3 bases and J by 3 bases, with 8 bases left in between. The CDR3 DNA reads TGTGCCAGCTCACCTATCAGGGACACTGAAGCTTTCTTT. This sequence encodes CASSPIRDTEAFF.

The J gene is TRBJ2-7, the V gene TRBV6-5; unclear D gene. V lost 4 bases and J 3 bases, leaving 19 bases between the germline ends. Germline CDR1 and CDR2: MNHEY and SVGAGI. The CDR3 totals 16 residues. The CDR3 nucleotides are TGTGCCAGCAGTTTTGGCGGAATGGTGAGAAGCTACGAGCAGTACTTC. Amino acid sequence: CASSFGGMVRSYEQYF.

This chain connects TRBV6-5 to TRBJ2-1; a possible D gene is TRBD1 (6 bases). V was pared by 1 base and J by 4 bases, with 11 bases between. Germline V gives CDR1 MNHEY, CDR2 SVGAGI. This CDR3 has 15 residues. Here the CDR3 reads CASSYLQGRYNEQFF. CDR3 bases: TGTGCCAGCAGTTACTTACAGGGTCGGTACAATGAGCAGTTCTTC.

This clone was seen just once. The V gene is TRBV29-1, the J gene TRBJ2-5; 7 bases map to TRBD2. V was pared by 5 bases and J by 4 bases, with 10 bases of the junction left unmatched. The CDR3 extends over 14 amino acids. In germline, CDR1 is SQVTM, CDR2 ANQGSEA. The CDR3 here is CSVPNGWTRETQYF. The CDR3 region has the DNA TGCAGCGTTCCAAACGGTTGGACTAGAGAGACCCAGTACTTC.

This chain links TRBV5-8 with TRBJ1-2; D unclear. Trimming removed 1 base at V and 4 bases at J, with 8 bases between. Germline lookup yields CDR1 SGHTS and CDR2 YDEGEE. The CDR3 length is 13 residues. The CDR3 is CASSLSGAYGYTF. In nucleotides, the CDR3 is TGTGCCAGCAGCTTGAGTGGAGCCTATGGCTACACCTTC.

The chain couples TRBV11-2 to TRBJ2-2; 15 bases match TRBD2. The CDR3 consists of 15 residues. J lost 5 bases, V lost 7 bases, and 2 bases had no gene match. Looked up from germline, CDR1 is SGHAT and CDR2 is FQNNGV. This CDR3 reads CASTGLAGGTGELFF. As DNA, the CDR3 is TGTGCCAGCACCGGACTAGCGGGAGGGACCGGGGAGCTGTTTTTT. Full variable domain (outside the CDR3, taken from reference TRBV11-2 and TRBJ2-2): EAGVAQSPRYKIIEKRQSVAFWCNPISGHATLYWYQQILGQGPKLLIQFQNNGVVDDSQLPKDRFSAERLKGVDSTLKIQPAKLEDSAVYLCASTGLAGGTGELFFGEGSRLTVL.

The chain uses TRBV7-2 and TRBJ2-2; no firm D call. Per germline, CDR1 SGHTA and CDR2 FQGNSA. V was clipped by 6 bases and J by 6 bases, with 11 bases between them. The CDR3 consists of 13 residues. The CDR3 sequence is CASSPYTPGELFF. In nucleotides, the CDR3 is TGTGCCAGCAGTCCCTATACCCCCGGGGAGCTGTTTTTT.

Turning to this clone: At the DNA level, this CDR3 is encoded by other sequences in the same sample as well. The chain employs TRBV5-1 and TRBJ1-5; D unresolved. Looked up from germline, CDR1 is SGHRS and CDR2 is YFSETQ. Deletions cut 0 bases from V and 0 bases from J, with 7 bases between. This CDR3 comprises 15 residues. This CDR3 reads CASSLDGNSNQPQHF. In DNA form, the CDR3 reads TGCGCCAGCAGCTTGGATGGAAATAGCAATCAGCCCCAGCATTTT.

The CDR3 DNA is TGTGCCAGCAGTACGGAGCCCACAGATACGCAGTATTTT. Protein product: CASSTEPTDTQYF. The chain is built from TRBV5-6 and TRBJ2-3; D not certain. Germline CDR1 and CDR2: SGHDT and YYEEEE. The CDR3 extends over 13 amino acids. With 5 bases removed from V and 2 bases from J, the gap between germline ends came to 9 bases.

The chain carries TRBV5-4 and TRBJ2-2, with D possibly being TRBD2 (7 bases). CDR3 length: 13 amino acids. V was clipped by 3 bases and J by 9 bases, with 12 bases between them. From germline, CDR1 is SGHNT and CDR2 YYREEE (reference sequence). CDR3 in DNA: TGTGCCAGCAGCTGGGGGGGCGTCAGGGAGCTGTTTTTT. Encoded protein: CASSWGGVRELFF.

The chain employs TRBV19 and TRBJ1-1; D not resolved. Germline V gene data show CDR1 as LNHDA and CDR2 as SQIVND (reference sequence). With 1 base removed from V and 0 bases from J, the gap between germline ends came to 9 bases. CDR3 length: 15 amino acids. Written as DNA, the CDR3 is TGTGCCAGTAGTATAGGGGCATTAGTGAACACTGAAGCTTTCTTT. Protein product: CASSIGALVNTEAFF.

V and J are TRBV28 and TRBJ2-2; TRBD2 matches at 8 bases. Per the germline V gene, CDR1 is MDHEN and CDR2 is SYDVKM. CDR3 length: 15 amino acids. Trimming took 4 bases from V and 4 from J; bases not matched to a gene: 5. The CDR3 DNA sequence: TGTGCCAGCAGTTCCCCCGGGACTAGCACCGGGGAGCTGTTTTTT. This translates into CASSSPGTSTGELFF.

The genes are TRBV4-2 and TRBJ2-7, with 12 bases aligning to TRBD1. The CDR3 contains 16 residues. V was clipped by 0 bases and J by 7 bases; unmatched bases: 7. Germline V gene lookup returns CDR1 LGHNA and CDR2 YNFKEQ. The CDR3 DNA reads TGTGCCAGCAGCCAAGAACGGGACAGGGGGCTTGGTGAGCAGTACTTC. This gives the protein CASSQERDRGLGEQYF.

The chain uses TRBV29-1 and TRBJ2-7; 10 bases line up with TRBD1. Unmatched junction bases numbered 7, after V lost 4 bases and J lost 1 base. The germline V gene encodes CDR1 SQVTM and CDR2 ANQGSEA. This CDR3 has 15 amino acids. The CDR3 loop is CSVVPDRGNSYEQYF. The CDR3 coding sequence is TGCAGCGTTGTGCCGGACAGGGGGAATTCCTACGAGCAGTACTTC.

The rearrangement joins TRBV18 to TRBJ1-1; 7 bases are shared with TRBD1. This CDR3 region has 16 residues. J gave up 1 base and V 3 bases, and 8 bases lay outside the gene matches. Germline V gene data show CDR1 as KGHSH and CDR2 as LQKENI. Here the CDR3 DNA reads TGTGCCAGCTCACCCCGGGGGGGACAGACGAACACTGAAGCTTTCTTT. Translating it yields CASSPRGGQTNTEAFF. Variable domain in full (rest from reference TRBV18 and TRBJ1-1): NAGVMQNPRHLVRRRGQEARLRCSPMKGHSHVYWYRQLPEEGLKFMVYLQKENIIDESGMPKERFSAEFPKEGPSILRIQQVVRGDSAAYFCASSPRGGQTNTEAFFGQGTRLTVV.

This clone was seen only a few times. V and J are TRBV7-9 and TRBJ2-5, with 9 bases that match TRBD2. Germline CDR1 is SEHNR and CDR2 is FQNEAQ (reference sequence). The V and J ends lost 5 bases and 2 bases, in that order; junction bases with no gene match: 9. CDR3 length: 16 residues. CDR3 nucleotides: TGTGCCAGCAGCCAACCCCGGACTAGCGAGCAAGAGACCCAGTACTTC. This sequence encodes CASSQPRTSEQETQYF.

This chain uses TRBV5-4 with TRBJ2-1; tentatively, D is TRBD2 (5 bases). From germline, CDR1 is SGHNT and CDR2 YYREEE (reference sequence). Trimming shortened V by 4 bases and J by 7 bases, and 15 bases separated the two germline ends. The CDR3 spans 14 residues. CDR3 sequence reads: CASSPPRGRNEQFF. CDR3 bases: TGTGCCAGCAGCCCCCCCCGGGGTAGGAATGAGCAGTTCTTC.

J is TRBJ2-3 and V is TRBV11-2; D not certain. Germline V gives CDR1 SGHAT, CDR2 FQNNGV. The CDR3 totals 11 residues. V lost 5 bases and J lost 2, with 2 bases in between. The CDR3 loop reads CASSHTDTQYF. The CDR3 nucleotides are TGTGCCAGCAGCCACACAGATACGCAGTATTTT.

The chain employs TRBV28 and TRBJ2-1; D remains unclear. The V gene's germline CDR1 is MDHEN and CDR2 SYDVKM. V lost 7 bases to trimming and J lost 0 bases, with 7 bases between them. The CDR3 has 13 amino acids. CDR3 sequence: CASKPSSYNEQFF. The CDR3 DNA reads as TGTGCCAGCAAGCCGAGCTCCTACAATGAGCAGTTCTTC.

This chain uses TRBV4-2 with TRBJ2-2, with 7 bases fitting TRBD1. The CDR3 loop spans 17 amino acids. CDR1 LGHNA and CDR2 YNFKEQ come from the germline V gene. J gave up 6 bases and V 0 bases, and 10 bases lay outside the gene matches. CDR3 nucleotide sequence: TGTGCCAGCAGCCAAGATTTACTAGACAGGGCCTCCGGGGAGCTGTTTTTT. Translating gives CASSQDLLDRASGELFF.

This chain uses TRBV6-1 with TRBJ1-4; D is uncertain. The CDR3 is made up of 15 amino acids. Germline V gene data show CDR1 as MNHNS and CDR2 as SASEGT. Trimming shortened V by 1 base and J by 7 bases, and 13 bases separated the two germline ends. This CDR3 reads CASSEGPAGIEKLFF. The CDR3, as DNA: TGTGCCAGCAGTGAAGGCCCAGCGGGAATTGAAAAACTGTTTTTT.

This clone was seen just once. The CDR3 region is CASREGQQETQYF. CDR3 DNA sequence: TGTGCCAGCAGGGAGGGACAGCAAGAGACCCAGTACTTC. The V and J genes are TRBV2 and TRBJ2-5; maybe TRBD1 (7 bases). V was pared by 6 bases and J by 2 bases, with 10 bases between. The CDR3 totals 13 residues. Germline assignment: CDR1 SNHLY and CDR2 FYNNEI.